These 28 T cell receptor beta chains were all obtained from the same sample, sequenced in a study of PD-L1 blockade in urothelial cancer (dated by TCRdb to about 2017). The library was generated by the immunoSEQ multiplex PCR assay. TCRdb provides this immuneACCESS table in a form limited to in-frame rearrangements. Some clones are lacking; in checked studies, under half of them reflect an unresolved V gene, and why the rest are absent is not known. The sample data list about 40,000 clones, and approximately 80% of these were observed just once. Of the sample, around 18% is held by the ten largest clones. This specimen was PBMCs, taken around atezolizumab (anti-PD-L1) treatment. The receptors here all came from a man in his sixties with urothelial cancer.

The rearrangement links TRBV6-1 to TRBJ2-1, with 8 bases aligning to TRBD1. CDR3 length: 19 amino acids. The germline V gene encodes CDR1 MNHNS and CDR2 SASEGT. V lost 4 bases and J lost 3; bases outside the gene matches: 17. This CDR3 is CASSGRVPDRVESYNEQFF. CDR3 sequence (DNA): TGTGCCAGCAGTGGTCGCGTCCCGGACAGGGTCGAAAGCTACAATGAGCAGTTCTTC.

The chain links TRBV2 to TRBJ2-2; TRBD1 aligns across 8 bases. The CDR3 has 16 amino acids. J lost 6 bases, V lost 2 bases, and 8 bases had no gene match. Germline V lookup: CDR1 SNHLY, CDR2 FYNNEI. The CDR3 here is CASSEWAVRGPGELFF. CDR3 in DNA: TGTGCCAGCAGTGAATGGGCCGTCAGGGGGCCCGGGGAGCTGTTTTTT. Using reference TRBV2 and TRBJ2-2 for the parts outside the CDR3, the full variable domain is EPEVTQTPSHQVTQMGQEVILRCVPISNHLYFYWYRQILGQKVEFLVSFYNNEISEKSEIFDDQFSVERPDGSNFTLKIRSTKLEDSAMYFCASSEWAVRGPGELFFGEGSRLTVL.

The chain couples TRBV6-5 to TRBJ1-2; TRBD1 matches at 9 bases. The CDR3 spans 15 residues. The V segment lost 5 bases and the J segment 1 base; nucleotides outside the gene matches: 5. CDR1 and CDR2 (germline): MNHEY, SVGAGI. CDR3 sequence reads: CASSLGGQGNYGYTF. The DNA for the CDR3 is TGTGCCAGCAGTCTAGGGGGACAGGGTAACTATGGCTACACCTTC.

The chain couples TRBV18 to TRBJ1-6, with TRBD1 identical over 7 bases. CDR1 and CDR2 (germline): KGHSH, LQKENI. This CDR3 is built from 17 residues. The J segment lost 10 bases and the V segment lost 3 bases, leaving 15 bases of the junction unmatched. CDR3 DNA sequence: TGTGCCAGCTCACCCTCCACCAGGAGGGGGCGCGGATCACCCCTCCACTTT. This sequence encodes CASSPSTRRGRGSPLHF. The full variable domain, with the rest looked up from reference TRBV18 and TRBJ1-6, is NAGVMQNPRHLVRRRGQEARLRCSPMKGHSHVYWYRQLPEEGLKFMVYLQKENIIDESGMPKERFSAEFPKEGPSILRIQQVVRGDSAAYFCASSPSTRRGRGSPLHFGNGTRLTVT.

About this clone itself: The junction shows a germline mismatch at one end, possibly a read error. This chain joins TRBV7-2 and TRBJ2-5; 8 bases agree with TRBD2. The CDR3 covers 14 residues. Germline V gives CDR1 SGHTA, CDR2 FQGNSA. CDR3 amino acids: CASSLAGDQETQYF. DNA for the CDR3: TGTGCCAGCAGCCTAGCGGGCGATCAAGAGACCCAGTACTTC. Variable domain in full (rest from reference TRBV7-2 and TRBJ2-5): GAGVSQSPSNKVTEKGKDVELRCDPISGHTALYWYRQSLGQGLEFLIYFQGNSAPDKSGLPSDRFSAERTGGSVSTLTIQRTQQEDSAVYLCASSLAGDQETQYFGPGTRLLVL.

The gene calls are TRBV7-8 and TRBJ2-7, with D hard to call. V lost 1 base, J lost 0 bases, and 4 bases lay in between. The CDR3 has 13 residues. Germline V lookup: CDR1 SGHVS, CDR2 FQNEAQ. CDR3 coding DNA: TGTGCCAGCAGCTTAGACAGCTCCTACGAGCAGTACTTC. This translates into CASSLDSSYEQYF.

The genes are TRBV11-3 and TRBJ2-3, with no clear D. Trimming took 1 base from V and 4 from J, leaving 6 bases between them. CDR3 length: 13 amino acids. Germline V gene data show CDR1 as SGHNT and CDR2 as YENEEA. The CDR3 sequence: CASSLGPADTQYF. CDR3 nucleotide sequence: TGTGCCAGCAGCTTAGGGCCCGCAGATACGCAGTATTTT.

The chain employs TRBV2 and TRBJ2-5; D is perhaps TRBD1 (5 bases). V lost 0 bases to trimming and J lost 2 bases, with 10 bases between them. In germline, CDR1 is SNHLY, CDR2 FYNNEI. This CDR3 is 15 amino acids long. For the CDR3, the DNA is TGTGCCAGCAGTGAAGCGTACAGGACACAAGAGACCCAGTACTTC. Translating gives CASSEAYRTQETQYF.

J is TRBJ1-3 and V is TRBV5-1; D might be TRBD1 (5 bases). Deletions cut 0 bases from V and 4 bases from J, with 11 bases between. Germline V gene lookup returns CDR1 SGHRS and CDR2 YFSETQ. This CDR3 spans 15 amino acids. CDR3 sequence reads: CASSLDRTPGNTIYF. DNA of the CDR3: TGCGCCAGCAGCTTGGACAGGACCCCGGGAAACACCATATATTTT.

Only a few counts were recorded for this clone. This rearrangement joins TRBV7-3 to TRBJ2-2; D gene ambiguous. CDR3 length: 13 residues. Germline CDR1 is SGHTA and CDR2 is FQGTGA. Trimming removed 5 bases from V and 0 bases from J, with 4 bases in between. Written as DNA, the CDR3 is TGTGCCAGCAGCCTCTCGAACACCGGGGAGCTGTTTTTT. Its protein product is CASSLSNTGELFF.

The rearrangement joins TRBV29-1 to TRBJ1-4, with TRBD1 matching over 9 bases. V dropped 7 bases and J dropped 6; count of bases not matched to a gene: 3. Germline values: CDR1 SQVTM, CDR2 ANQGSEA. This CDR3 has 12 residues. CDR3 nucleotide sequence: TGCAGCGCGGGGGACAGGGATGAAAAACTGTTTTTT. Residues: CSAGDRDEKLFF.

V and J are TRBV7-8 and TRBJ1-4; 7 nucleotides align to TRBD1. V was clipped by 0 bases and J by 2 bases; unmatched bases: 9. Germline values: CDR1 SGHVS, CDR2 FQNEAQ. The length of the CDR3 is 18 residues. This chain's CDR3 is CASSLALVGGFTNEKLFF. The DNA of the CDR3 is TGTGCCAGCAGCTTAGCGCTCGTAGGGGGCTTCACTAATGAAAAACTGTTTTTT.

This clone was counted only a few times. The gene calls are TRBV6-5 and TRBJ2-7, with TRBD1 matching 9 bases. CDR1 and CDR2 (germline): MNHEY, SVGAGI. The CDR3 is made up of 15 amino acids. V dropped 7 bases and J dropped 3; count of bases not matched to a gene: 10. In DNA, the CDR3 is TGTGCCAGCATCGCGGACAGGGGAAGGGTCTACGAGCAGTACTTC. Translated, it gives CASIADRGRVYEQYF.

The chain links TRBV28 to TRBJ2-4; D possibly corresponds to TRBD1 (6 bases). This CDR3 comprises 15 residues. The ends were cut back, 4 bases at V and 1 base at J, with 11 bases in the middle. The germline V gene encodes CDR1 MDHEN and CDR2 SYDVKM. This chain's CDR3 is CASSSAGVAKNIQYF. The CDR3 region has the DNA TGTGCCAGCAGTTCCGCAGGGGTGGCCAAAAACATTCAGTACTTC.

Only a few counts were recorded for this clone. The chain uses TRBV30 and TRBJ1-2; D gene ambiguous. V was pared by 6 bases and J by 0 bases, with 5 bases between. Germline loops: CDR1 GTSNPN, CDR2 SVGIG (reference sequence). The CDR3 is 11 amino acids. This CDR3 is CACPANYGYTF. CDR3 DNA: TGTGCCTGCCCGGCTAACTATGGCTACACCTTC.

This clone showed up just once. The CDR3 here is CASSPFGNQPQHF. The CDR3 region has the DNA TGTGCCAGCAGCCCCTTCGGGAATCAGCCCCAGCATTTT. The chain carries TRBV5-6 and TRBJ1-5, with D hard to call. V lost 4 bases and J lost 4, with 9 bases in between. This CDR3 contains 13 residues. Germline assignment: CDR1 SGHDT and CDR2 YYEEEE.

V usage is TRBV15 and J usage is TRBJ2-1; D possibly corresponds to TRBD2 (5 bases). There are 13 residues in the CDR3. V was cut by 0 bases and J by 10 bases, with 10 bases left in between. CDR1 LNHNV and CDR2 YYDKDF come from the germline V gene (reference sequence). The CDR3 loop reads CATSRDLRGEQFF. In nucleotides, the CDR3 is TGTGCCACCAGCAGAGATCTCCGGGGAGAGCAGTTCTTC.

The chain is built from TRBV7-9 and TRBJ2-6; D is perhaps TRBD1 (5 bases). The CDR3 sequence is 18 residues long. Germline CDR1 reads SEHNR; CDR2 reads FQNEAQ (reference sequence). Trimming removed 1 base from V and 0 bases from J, with 13 bases in between. DNA of the CDR3: TGTGCCAGCAGCTTAGAAGAGACAGCCTCCTCTGGGGCCAACGTCCTGACTTTC. Its protein is CASSLEETASSGANVLTF. The full variable domain, its missing parts supplied by reference TRBV7-9 and TRBJ2-6, is DTGVSQNPRHKITKRGQNVTFRCDPISEHNRLYWYRQTLGQGPEFLTYFQNEAQLEKSRLLSDRFSAERPKGSFSTLEIQRTEQGDSAMYLCASSLEETASSGANVLTFGAGSRLTVL.

The rearrangement uses TRBV6-1 and TRBJ2-1; 11 positions match TRBD1. The CDR3 runs to 13 residues. The junction had 7 bases not matched to a gene; V was cut back by 6 bases and J by 12 bases. Germline V gives CDR1 MNHNS, CDR2 SASEGT. The CDR3 DNA reads TGTGCCAGCAGGGACAGGGGGCTGAGGGTGCAGTTCTTC. This encodes CASRDRGLRVQFF.

The V gene is TRBV7-2, the J gene TRBJ2-3; 10 bases align to TRBD2. The CDR3 is made up of 14 amino acids. The V gene's germline CDR1 is SGHTA and CDR2 FQGNSA. With 5 bases clipped from V and 3 bases from J, the junction kept 2 bases outside the gene matches. The DNA of the CDR3 is TGTGCCAGCAGCCTTAGCGGGGGGACAGATACGCAGTATTTT. Its protein is CASSLSGGTDTQYF.

The chain employs TRBV13 and TRBJ2-1; TRBD2 agrees at 10 bases. Germline V gene sequence: CDR1 PRHDT, CDR2 FYEKMQ (reference sequence). The CDR3 consists of 18 residues. The J segment lost 7 bases and the V segment lost 5 bases, leaving 17 bases of the junction unmatched. The CDR3 here is CASSPGGTSAGLRNEQFF. For the CDR3, the DNA is TGTGCCAGCAGCCCCGGGGGGACTAGCGCCGGTCTTAGAAATGAGCAGTTCTTC.

The chain is built from TRBV5-4 and TRBJ2-2; perhaps TRBD1 as D (6 bases). V lost 0 bases, J lost 0 bases, and 9 bases lay in between. Germline V gene data show CDR1 as SGHNT and CDR2 as YYREEE (reference sequence). The CDR3 runs to 16 residues. CDR3 protein: CASSLAGAPNTGELFF. The CDR3 DNA follows: TGTGCCAGCAGCTTGGCAGGGGCCCCGAACACCGGGGAGCTGTTTTTT.

Written as DNA, the CDR3 is TGTGCCACCCACAGGGGCTGGGGCTACACCTTC. It specifies CATHRGWGYTF. This chain links TRBV28 with TRBJ1-2; 7 nucleotides agree with TRBD1. The length of the CDR3 is 11 residues. Germline lookup yields CDR1 MDHEN and CDR2 SYDVKM. Unmatched junction bases numbered 7, after V lost 10 bases and J lost 8 bases.

This clone has just a few counts. The J gene is TRBJ2-5, the V gene TRBV28; 7 nucleotides match TRBD1. Trimming at V came to 6 bases and at J to 5 bases, leaving 6 bases not matched to a gene. The CDR3 extends over 13 amino acids. Germline V gene data show CDR1 as MDHEN and CDR2 as SYDVKM. The CDR3: CASRHRGLETQYF. For the CDR3, the DNA is TGTGCCAGCAGGCACAGGGGTTTGGAGACCCAGTACTTC.

This chain uses TRBV5-1 with TRBJ1-6, with no clear D. The germline gives CDR1 SGHRS, CDR2 YFSETQ. The CDR3 is 17 residues long. V was cut by 7 bases and J by 0 bases, with 17 bases left in between. CDR3 nucleotides: TGCGCCAGCCGGTTCGATTGGGCGAGCTCCTATAATTCACCCCTCCACTTT. This gives the protein CASRFDWASSYNSPLHF.

This chain links TRBV7-2 with TRBJ1-2, with 7 bases identical to TRBD1. V dropped 3 bases and J dropped 1; count of bases not matched to a gene: 2. This CDR3 has 14 residues. CDR1 is SGHTA, CDR2 FQGNSA, per germline. Written as DNA, the CDR3 is TGTGCCAGCAGCTTTCGACAGGGTAACTATGGCTACACCTTC. Residues: CASSFRQGNYGYTF.

This clone was found once. The V gene is TRBV4-1, the J gene TRBJ1-2; 7 nucleotides match TRBD1. Losses at the gene ends were 4 bases for V and 4 bases for J; bases not matched to a gene: 6. Germline values: CDR1 MGHRA, CDR2 YSYEKL. The CDR3 sequence is 14 residues long. In DNA form, the CDR3 reads TGCGCCAGCAGCCGACCAGGGGGAGGCTATGGCTACACCTTC. It yields the protein CASSRPGGGYGYTF.

The V gene is TRBV29-1, the J gene TRBJ2-7, with TRBD1 matching 11 bases. Germline assignment: CDR1 SQVTM and CDR2 ANQGSEA. V dropped 5 bases and J dropped 1; count of bases not matched to a gene: 1. This CDR3 is 13 amino acids long. The CDR3 coding sequence is TGCAGCGTTTGGGACAGGGGGTCCTACGAGCAGTACTTC. This codes for CSVWDRGSYEQYF.